The T cell receptor (beta chain) described here comes from a study of blood T cell repertoires in COVID-19. Study-wide background: There were acute and convalescent COVID-19 samples, and they came from the United States, Italy and Spain. From T cells, B-cell-depleted T cells, or PBMCs came the material, which was cDNA or gDNA.

Original methodology: Estimation of nucleated cell counts relied on the amplification of reference gene primers. Clones were read by immunoSEQ multiplex PCR, and TCRdb kept only the in-frame ones, dropping some. V, J and clone size were drawn from that table, and D and trimming were deduced from the DNA. The profile covers 200,000 to 250,000 clones, with about 88% appearing a single time and 4.5% to 5.5% taken by the ten largest. V lost 0 bases, J lost 2 bases, and 15 bases lay in between. This CDR3 has 17 amino acids. CDR1 and CDR2 (germline): SGHRS, YFSETQ. The sequence was collected from a woman in her 40s with acute or convalescent COVID-19. What was sequenced was peripheral blood. The genes are TRBV5-1 and TRBJ2-1, with D tentatively TRBD2 (6 bases). CDR3 in DNA: TGCGCCAGCAGCTTGGAAGGACGCCTAGCGCCCTACAATGAGCAGTTCTTC. This encodes CASSLEGRLAPYNEQFF.